The count of the clone carrying this T cell receptor beta chain is one. The data were produced by immunoSEQ multiplex PCR, yet TCRdb's version contains in-frame clones alone and is incomplete. This sample has approximately 300,000 clones; more than 75% occur once, and the top ten carry approximately 4%. This entry belongs to a study of blood T cell repertoires in COVID-19. The V gene end was trimmed by 7 bases and the J gene end by 1 base; junction bases not matched to a gene: 9. This CDR3 region has 15 residues. Germline V lookup: CDR1 MNHEY, CDR2 SVGAGI. The sequencing sample was made of peripheral blood. The chain recombines TRBV6-5 with TRBJ1-1, with TRBD1 identical over 7 bases. The sequence was obtained from a woman aged 45-59 years with active or convalescent COVID-19. CDR3 in DNA: TGTGCCAGCACCAGAAGCAGACAGGGGAACACTGAAGCTTTCTTT. Its translation is CASTRSRQGNTEAFF.